The clone carrying this T cell receptor (beta chain) was detected ten times or more. The data are from a study of response to subunit inactivated influenza vaccine. MiXCR was run by TCRdb on the RT-PCR reads, yielding one entry per CDR3 protein. This sample yields about 620,000 distinct CDR3 sequences, of which over 9% are seen a single time; roughly 11% belongs to the top ten. CDR1 and CDR2 from the germline V gene are DFQATT and SNEGSKA (reference sequence). Trimming left V 0 bases short and J 7 bases short, with 12 bases between. The CDR3 covers 14 residues. This sample was also put to use in a study of T cells expressing NK-cell markers. From that paper: Libraries used 5'RACE template switching adding universal primer site and UMIs. One observes that, in several donors, these clonotypes were also the leading ones within the CD3+CD56-NKG2C+ fraction.

This chain joins TRBV20-1 and TRBJ1-4; tentatively, D is TRBD1 (5 bases). The specimen comprised PBMCs from blood, sampled on the day of vaccination. This TCR came from a man over 45 who received an inactivated influenza vaccine. The CDR3 reads CSARDWGNSEKLFF. The CDR3 region has the DNA TGCAGTGCTAGAGATTGGGGGAACAGTGAAAAACTGTTTTTT.